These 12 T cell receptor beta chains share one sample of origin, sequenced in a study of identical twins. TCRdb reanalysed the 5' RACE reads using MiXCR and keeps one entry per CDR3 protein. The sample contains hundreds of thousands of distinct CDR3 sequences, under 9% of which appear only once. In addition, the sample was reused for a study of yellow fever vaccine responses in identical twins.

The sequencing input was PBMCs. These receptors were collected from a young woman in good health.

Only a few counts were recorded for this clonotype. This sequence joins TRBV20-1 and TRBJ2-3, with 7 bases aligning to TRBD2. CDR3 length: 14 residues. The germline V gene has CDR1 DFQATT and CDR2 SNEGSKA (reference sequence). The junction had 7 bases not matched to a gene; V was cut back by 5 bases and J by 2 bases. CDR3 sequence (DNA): TGCAGTGCTCCCGGTCGGGAGGTCACAGATACGCAGTATTTT. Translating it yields CSAPGREVTDTQYF.

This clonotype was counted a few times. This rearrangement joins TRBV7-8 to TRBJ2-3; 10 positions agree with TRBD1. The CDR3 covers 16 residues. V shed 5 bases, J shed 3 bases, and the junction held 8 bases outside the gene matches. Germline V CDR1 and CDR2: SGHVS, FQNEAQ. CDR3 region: CASSSPGQGPTDTQYF. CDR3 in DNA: TGTGCCAGCAGCAGTCCGGGACAGGGGCCGACAGATACGCAGTATTTT.

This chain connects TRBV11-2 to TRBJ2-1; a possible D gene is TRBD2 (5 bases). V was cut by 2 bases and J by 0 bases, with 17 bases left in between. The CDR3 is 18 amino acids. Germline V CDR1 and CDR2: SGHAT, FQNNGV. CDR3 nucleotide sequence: TGTGCCAGCAGCTTATTACTGGCGGGCCGGAGCTCCTACAATGAGCAGTTCTTC. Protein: CASSLLLAGRSSYNEQFF.

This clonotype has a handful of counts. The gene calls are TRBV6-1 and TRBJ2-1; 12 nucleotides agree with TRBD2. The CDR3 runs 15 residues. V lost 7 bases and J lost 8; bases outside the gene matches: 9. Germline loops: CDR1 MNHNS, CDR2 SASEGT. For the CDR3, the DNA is TGTGCCAGCACCTCCCGACTAGCGGGAGAACATGAGCAGTTCTTC. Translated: CASTSRLAGEHEQFF.

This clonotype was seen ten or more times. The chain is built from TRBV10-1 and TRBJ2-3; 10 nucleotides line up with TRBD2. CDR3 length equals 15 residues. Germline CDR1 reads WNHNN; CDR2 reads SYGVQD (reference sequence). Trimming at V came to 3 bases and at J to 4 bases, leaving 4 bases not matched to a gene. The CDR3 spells CASSDVAGGPDTQYF. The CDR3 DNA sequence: TGCGCCAGCAGTGATGTAGCGGGAGGCCCAGATACGCAGTATTTT.

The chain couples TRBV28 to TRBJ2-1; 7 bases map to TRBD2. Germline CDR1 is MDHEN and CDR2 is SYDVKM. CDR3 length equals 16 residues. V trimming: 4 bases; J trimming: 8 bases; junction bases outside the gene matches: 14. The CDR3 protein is CASSSPWGRVTDEQFF. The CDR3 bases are TGTGCCAGCAGTTCCCCATGGGGGAGGGTCACTGATGAGCAGTTCTTC.

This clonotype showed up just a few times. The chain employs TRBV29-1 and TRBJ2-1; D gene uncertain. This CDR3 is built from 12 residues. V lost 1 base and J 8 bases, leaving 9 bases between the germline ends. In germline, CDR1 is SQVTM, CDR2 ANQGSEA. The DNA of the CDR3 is TGCAGCGTTGAAGGGGATGAGGATGAGCAGTTCTTC. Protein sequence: CSVEGDEDEQFF.

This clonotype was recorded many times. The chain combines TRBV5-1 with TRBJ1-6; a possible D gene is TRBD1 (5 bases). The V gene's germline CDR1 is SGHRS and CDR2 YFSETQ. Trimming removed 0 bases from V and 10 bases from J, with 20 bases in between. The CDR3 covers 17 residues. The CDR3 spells CASSLAESRQGLSPLHF. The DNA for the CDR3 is TGCGCCAGCAGCTTGGCCGAAAGTCGTCAGGGATTGTCACCCCTCCACTTT.

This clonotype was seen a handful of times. The CDR3 loop reads CASSLGQIEAFF. The CDR3 bases are TGTGCCAGCAGTCTAGGACAAATTGAAGCTTTCTTT. This chain links TRBV12-3 or TRBV12-4 with TRBJ1-1; D might be TRBD1 (5 bases). V was shortened by 5 bases and J by 7 bases, with 11 bases between the two germline ends. This CDR3 spans 12 amino acids.

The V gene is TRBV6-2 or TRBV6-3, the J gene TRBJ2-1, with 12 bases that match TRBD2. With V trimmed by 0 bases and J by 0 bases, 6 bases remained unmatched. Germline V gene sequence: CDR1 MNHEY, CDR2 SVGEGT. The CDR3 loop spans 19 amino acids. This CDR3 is CASSYSWTSGASSYNEQFF. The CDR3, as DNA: TGTGCCAGCAGTTACTCCTGGACTAGCGGGGCGAGCTCCTACAATGAGCAGTTCTTC.

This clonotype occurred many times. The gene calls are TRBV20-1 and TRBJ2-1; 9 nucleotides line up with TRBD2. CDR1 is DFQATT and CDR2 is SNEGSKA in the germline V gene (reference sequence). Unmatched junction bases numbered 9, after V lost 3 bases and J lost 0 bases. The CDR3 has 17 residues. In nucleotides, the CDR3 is TGCAGTGCTAGTTCTAGCGGGGTACAGAGCTCCTACAATGAGCAGTTCTTC. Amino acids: CSASSSGVQSSYNEQFF.

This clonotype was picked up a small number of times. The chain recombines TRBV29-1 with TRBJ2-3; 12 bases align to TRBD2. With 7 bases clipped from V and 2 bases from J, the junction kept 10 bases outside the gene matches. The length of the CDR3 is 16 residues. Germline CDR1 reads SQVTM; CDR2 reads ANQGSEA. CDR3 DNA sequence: TGCAGCGGCGCTGCGGGACTAGCGGGTTCCACAGATACGCAGTATTTT. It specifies CSGAAGLAGSTDTQYF.